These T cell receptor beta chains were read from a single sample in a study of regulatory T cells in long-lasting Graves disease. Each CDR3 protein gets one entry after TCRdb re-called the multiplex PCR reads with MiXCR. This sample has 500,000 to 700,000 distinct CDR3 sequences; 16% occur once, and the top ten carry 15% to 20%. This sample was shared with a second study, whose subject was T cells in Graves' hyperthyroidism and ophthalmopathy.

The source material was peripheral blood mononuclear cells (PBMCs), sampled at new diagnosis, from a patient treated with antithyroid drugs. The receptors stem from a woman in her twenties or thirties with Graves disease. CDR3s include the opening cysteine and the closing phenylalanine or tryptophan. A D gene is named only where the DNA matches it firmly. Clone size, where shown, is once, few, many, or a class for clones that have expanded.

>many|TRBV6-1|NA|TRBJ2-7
TGTGCCAGCACCCGAGAGGGGACCACGGGCGAGCAGTACTTC
CASTREGTTGEQYF
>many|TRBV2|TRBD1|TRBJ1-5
TGTGCCAGCACTGGGCAGGGGGCGCGTCAGCCCCAGCATTTT
CASTGQGARQPQHF
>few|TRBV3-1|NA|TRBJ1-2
TGTGCCAGCAGCCCTAATACAGGCTCTGAGGGCTACACCTTC
CASSPNTGSEGYTF
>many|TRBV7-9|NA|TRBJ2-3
TGTGCCAGCAGCTTTATCGGGGATACGCAGTATTTT
CASSFIGDTQYF
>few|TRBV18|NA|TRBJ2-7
TGTGCCAGCTCACCAGTTACGGGTACCTTTTCCTACGAGCAGTACTTC
CASSPVTGTFSYEQYF
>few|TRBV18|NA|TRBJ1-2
TGTGCCAGCTCACAACCAGGGACGGACCTCTATGGCTACACCTTC
CASSQPGTDLYGYTF
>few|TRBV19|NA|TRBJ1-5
TGTGCCAGTAGAATGAGGGAGAGAAATCAGCCCCAGCATTTT
CASRMRERNQPQHF
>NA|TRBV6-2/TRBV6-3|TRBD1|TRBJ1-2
TGTGCCAGCAGCCACCCACCGGGACAGAGGACGGGGGGCTACACCTTC
CASSHPPGQRTGGYTF
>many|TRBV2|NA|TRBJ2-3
TGTGCCAGCAGTGAGAACACCTTAGCGGATACGCAGTATTTT
CASSENTLADTQYF
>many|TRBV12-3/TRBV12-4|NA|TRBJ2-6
TGTGCCAGCAGTCGCCTCACTGGGGCCAACGTCCTGACTTTC
CASSRLTGANVLTF
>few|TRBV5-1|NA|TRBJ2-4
TGCGCCAGCAGGACGTCAGGGGCTCAAAACATTCAGTACTTC
CASRTSGAQNIQYF
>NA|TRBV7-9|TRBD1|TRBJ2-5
TGTGCCAGCAGCTCCCCGGGACAGGGGGCACAGACCCAGTACTTC
CASSSPGQGAQTQYF
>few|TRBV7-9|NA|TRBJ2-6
TGTGCCAGTGTTCGTCTTACGACAGGCTCTGGGGCCAACGTCCTGACTTTC
CASVRLTTGSGANVLTF
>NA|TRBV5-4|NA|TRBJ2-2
TGTGCCAGCAGCCCGGGGACCGCCAAGCCCGGGGAGCTGTTTTTT
CASSPGTAKPGELFF
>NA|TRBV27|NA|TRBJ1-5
TGTGCCAGCAGGGCAGGGGCCCTCCTAAGCAATCAGCCCCAGCATTTT
CASRAGALLSNQPQHF
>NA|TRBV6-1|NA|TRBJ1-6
TGTGCCAGCAGCCTTTCCGGGGGCAATGATTCACCCCTCCACTTT
CASSLSGGNDSPLHF
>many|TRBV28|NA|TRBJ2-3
TGTGCCAGCAGCCACGGAGGCAGAAGCACAGATACGCAGTATTTT
CASSHGGRSTDTQYF
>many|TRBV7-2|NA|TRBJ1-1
TGTGCCAGCAGCCGGGAGCAGAACACTGAAGCTTTCTTT
CASSREQNTEAFF
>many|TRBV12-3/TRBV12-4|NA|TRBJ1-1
TGTGCCAGCAGTTTAGGTTGGGCTGAAGCTTTCTTT
CASSLGWAEAFF
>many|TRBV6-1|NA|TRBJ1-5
TGTGCCAGCAACCTGGACAGATATAGCAATCAGCCCCAGCATTTT
CASNLDRYSNQPQHF
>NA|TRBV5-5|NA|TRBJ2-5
TGTGCCAGCAGCTGGGTGGGGGGACACGAGACCCAGTACTTC
CASSWVGGHETQYF
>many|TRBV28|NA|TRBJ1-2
TGTGCCAGCAGTCTCCCCAGGGCAGGGCACTATGGCTACACCTTC
CASSLPRAGHYGYTF
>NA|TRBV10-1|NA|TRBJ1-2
TGCGCCAGCATGGCACCCAAGAAGTCTTGTGGCTACACCTTC
CASMAPKKSCGYTF
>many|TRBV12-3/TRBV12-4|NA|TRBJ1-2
TGTGCCAGCAGTCACGGGACTGGCTATGGCTACACCTTC
CASSHGTGYGYTF
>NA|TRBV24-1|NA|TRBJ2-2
TGTGCCACCGAAAGTTACGGAAAAACCGGGGAGCTGTTTTTT
CATESYGKTGELFF
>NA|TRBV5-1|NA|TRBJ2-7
TGCGCCAGCAGCTTGATGCTCGGGAGCGAGCAGTACTTC
CASSLMLGSEQYF
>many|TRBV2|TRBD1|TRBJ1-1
TGTGCCAGCAGTGGACAGGGAAACACTGAAGCTTTCTTT
CASSGQGNTEAFF
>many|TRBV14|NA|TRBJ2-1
TGTGCCAGCAGCCGAGACGGTGGGAGGTTCGGTGAGCAGTTCTTC
CASSRDGGRFGEQFF
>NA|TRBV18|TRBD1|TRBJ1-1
TGTGCCAGTTCCCGGGACAGGGGGAGGAACACTGAAGCTTTCTTT
CASSRDRGRNTEAFF